This is a list of T cell receptor beta chains from one sample in a study of shared clonotypes between healthy human individuals. The protocol was immunoSEQ multiplex PCR, while the TCRdb copy is restricted to in-frame clones and leaves out a portion. The sample consists of about 2 million clones, about 95% of them appearing once. Sequencing input: naive CD8+ T cells sorted from blood. The receptors derive from a young man in good health. Each CDR3 is given with its conserved first and last residue. Fields, in order: V gene, J gene, clone size, D gene, CDR3 DNA, CDR3 protein. A D gene is named only where the DNA matches it firmly. For some rows the clone size is stated as once, few or many, or as a class when expanded; others skip it.

V: TRBV30
J: TRBJ2-1
size: .
D: TRBD2
DNA: TGTGCCTGGAGTGTACGACTAGCCCGGAAGAATGAGCAGTTCTTC
CDR3: CAWSVRLARKNEQFF

V: TRBV7-8
J: TRBJ2-7
size: .
D: TRBD2
DNA: TGTGCCAGCAGCTTTCGACTAGCGGGAGTCCTCTCCTACGAGCAGTACTTC
CDR3: CASSFRLAGVLSYEQYF

V: TRBV15
J: TRBJ2-5
size: once
D: .
DNA: TGTGCCACCAGCAGAGATCTGGGGCGCATGGAGACCCAGTACTTC
CDR3: CATSRDLGRMETQYF

V: TRBV7-9
J: TRBJ2-7
size: .
D: TRBD2
DNA: TGTGCCAGCAGCTTTTTTGCGGGAGGCCCAATCTCCTACGAGCAGTACTTC
CDR3: CASSFFAGGPISYEQYF

V: TRBV10-2
J: TRBJ2-7
size: .
D: .
DNA: TGCGCCAGCGGGGGACAAGTCTACGAGCAGTACTTC
CDR3: CASGGQVYEQYF

V: TRBV6-5
J: TRBJ2-5
size: few
D: .
DNA: TGTGCCAGCAGTTACTCGAGTATCGGGGGAGAGACCCAGTACTTC
CDR3: CASSYSSIGGETQYF

V: TRBV5-4
J: TRBJ2-7
size: .
D: TRBD1
DNA: TGTGCCAGCAGGGCAGGACAGGGGGCTTCCTACGAGCAGTACTTC
CDR3: CASRAGQGASYEQYF

V: TRBV4-1
J: TRBJ1-2
size: .
D: TRBD1
DNA: TGCGCCAGCAGCCCAACCGGGACAGGGTATAGCTACACCTTC
CDR3: CASSPTGTGYSYTF

V: TRBV9
J: TRBJ2-2
size: .
D: .
DNA: TGTGCCAGCACCAACCCAGGCGGGGAGCTGTTTTTT
CDR3: CASTNPGGELFF

V: TRBV14
J: TRBJ2-2
size: .
D: TRBD1
DNA: TGTGCCAGCAGTTTCACAGGGGGCGCGAACACCGGGGAGCTGTTTTTT
CDR3: CASSFTGGANTGELFF

V: TRBV9
J: TRBJ2-1
size: .
D: TRBD2
DNA: TGTGCCAGCAGCGTAGCGGGGGGGGGAAATGAGCAGTTCTTC
CDR3: CASSVAGGGNEQFF

V: TRBV4-3
J: TRBJ2-1
size: .
D: TRBD2
DNA: TGCGCCAGCAGCCAAGTGGGTCTAGCGGGAGTCAATGAGCAGTTCTTC
CDR3: CASSQVGLAGVNEQFF

V: TRBV30
J: TRBJ1-2
size: .
D: TRBD1
DNA: TGTGCCTGGACGGAGACAGGGGGCCTAGGGAATGGCTACACCTTC
CDR3: CAWTETGGLGNGYTF

V: TRBV7-7
J: TRBJ2-1
size: .
D: .
DNA: TGTGCTAGCAGCTTAGAAGCCCCATGGAGCTCCTACAATGAGCAGTTCTTC
CDR3: CASSLEAPWSSYNEQFF

V: TRBV28
J: TRBJ1-5
size: .
D: .
DNA: TGTGCCAGCACCCTGGAGGGACTTGGCAATCAGCCCCAGCATTTT
CDR3: CASTLEGLGNQPQHF

V: TRBV21-1
J: TRBJ1-5
size: .
D: .
DNA: TGTGCCAGCAGCAAAGAGGGGGTTCGGTTAAATCAGCCCCAGCATTTT
CDR3: CASSKEGVRLNQPQHF

V: TRBV5-1
J: TRBJ2-7
size: .
D: TRBD1
DNA: TGCGCCAGCAGCTTGGAAGGTCGGGACAGCTACTACGAGCAGTACTTC
CDR3: CASSLEGRDSYYEQYF

V: TRBV9
J: TRBJ1-5
size: .
D: .
DNA: TGTGCCAGCAGCGTAGGGGGTACCGGCCAGCCCCAGCATTTT
CDR3: CASSVGGTGQPQHF

V: TRBV30
J: TRBJ2-3
size: .
D: .
DNA: TGTGCCTGGAGTGAGGGGGGAATCGCAGATACGCAGTATTTT
CDR3: CAWSEGGIADTQYF

V: TRBV2
J: TRBJ2-7
size: .
D: TRBD1
DNA: TGTGCCAGCAGTGAAGGACCAGGGGGCTCCTACGAGCAGTACTTC
CDR3: CASSEGPGGSYEQYF

V: TRBV10-2
J: TRBJ2-7
size: .
D: .
DNA: TGCGCCAGCAGTTGGATAGAAGGCGAGCAGTACTTC
CDR3: CASSWIEGEQYF

V: TRBV10-3
J: TRBJ2-7
size: .
D: .
DNA: TGTGCCATCAGGCTCTCGGCCTCCTACGAGCAGTACTTC
CDR3: CAIRLSASYEQYF

V: TRBV5-1
J: TRBJ1-1
size: .
D: .
DNA: TGCGCCAGCAGCTTGGGGCCCCCGCATATGAACACTGAAGCTTTCTTT
CDR3: CASSLGPPHMNTEAFF

V: TRBV27
J: TRBJ2-3
size: .
D: TRBD2
DNA: TGTGCCAGCAGTTTACTGGGACTACCCACCAGCACAGATACGCAGTATTTT
CDR3: CASSLLGLPTSTDTQYF

V: TRBV19
J: TRBJ1-4
size: .
D: .
DNA: TGTGCCAGTAGTCCAGGGCCATCGCAGGAAAAACTGTTTTTT
CDR3: CASSPGPSQEKLFF